Each of the 25 T cell receptor beta chains below was sequenced from the same sample in a study of siplizumab effects on memory and regulatory T cells. Assay used: immunoSEQ multiplex PCR; TCRdb lists only in-frame clones, some missing. The top ten clones hold about 0.78% of a sample with approximately 110,000 clones, 92% of them seen once. Specimen: Tregs sorted from blood. These receptors were obtained from a human donor in good health.

The V gene is TRBV6-5, the J gene TRBJ2-7; D not resolved. V was cut by 7 bases and J by 2 bases, with 15 bases left in between. The CDR3 totals 14 residues. Germline V CDR1 and CDR2: MNHEY, SVGAGI. The CDR3 loop reads CASNKGRNTYEQYF. CDR3 nucleotides: TGTGCCAGCAATAAAGGACGGAACACCTACGAGCAGTACTTC.

J is TRBJ1-3 and V is TRBV6-1, with D tentatively TRBD1 (6 bases). The CDR3 is made up of 17 amino acids. V lost 0 bases and J lost 0, with 12 bases in between. Germline CDR1 is MNHNS and CDR2 is SASEGT. The CDR3 coding sequence is TGTGCCAGCAGTGAAGCGGGGAACAGGGTCTCTGGAAACACCATATATTTT. Translation gives CASSEAGNRVSGNTIYF.

This chain uses TRBV6-6 with TRBJ2-5; 7 bases agree with TRBD2. The germline V gene has CDR1 MNHNY and CDR2 SVGAGI (reference sequence). The CDR3 consists of 15 residues. Losses at the gene ends were 8 bases for V and 5 bases for J; bases not matched to a gene: 14. The CDR3 nucleotides read TGTGCCAGCCTTCTCGCGGGAGCCCCGGGGGAGACCCAGTACTTC. Translated: CASLLAGAPGETQYF.

This rearrangement joins TRBV19 to TRBJ1-1; 9 bases agree with TRBD1. Germline V gene lookup returns CDR1 LNHDA and CDR2 SQIVND (reference sequence). V lost 6 bases and J lost 4; bases outside the gene matches: 6. There are 14 residues in the CDR3. This CDR3 is CASRRDRDATEAFF. CDR3 nucleotides: TGTGCCAGTAGGCGGGACAGGGATGCCACTGAAGCTTTCTTT.

V is TRBV4-1 and J is TRBJ2-5; no clear D. The CDR3 has 15 amino acids. Trimming took off 2 bases at V and 2 bases at J, with 12 bases between the two ends. Germline V lookup: CDR1 MGHRA, CDR2 YSYEKL. DNA for the CDR3: TGCGCCAGCAGCCAATCAACCGGACGACAAGAGACCCAGTACTTC. Encoded protein: CASSQSTGRQETQYF.

Here the CDR3 reads CASGLSREQFF. DNA for the CDR3: TGTGCTAGTGGTTTGTCCAGGGAGCAGTTCTTC. The V gene is TRBV12-5, the J gene TRBJ2-1, with unresolved D. This CDR3 spans 11 amino acids. Per germline, CDR1 LGHNT and CDR2 FRNRAP. The germline V and J ends were trimmed by 2 bases and 10 bases, with 6 bases remaining between them.

The gene calls are TRBV7-2 and TRBJ1-1; D is undetermined. The CDR3 is 16 amino acids. Trimming shortened V by 5 bases and J by 5 bases, and 21 bases separated the two germline ends. Germline V gives CDR1 SGHTA, CDR2 FQGNSA. DNA for the CDR3: TGTGCCAGCAGCCCCTCGAGTCCCCGGGGTGGGACTGAAGCTTTCTTT. It encodes CASSPSSPRGGTEAFF.

V usage is TRBV4-2 and J usage is TRBJ2-1; D tentatively reads TRBD1 or TRBD2 (5 bases each). V lost 1 base and J 8 bases, leaving 24 bases between the germline ends. The germline V gene has CDR1 LGHNA and CDR2 YNFKEQ. This CDR3 spans 18 amino acids. The DNA of the CDR3 is TGTGCCAGCAGCCAAGTAAGATCGGGACCCAATTTGGGCGATGAGCAGTTCTTC. Translating gives CASSQVRSGPNLGDEQFF.

J is TRBJ1-1 and V is TRBV19; D ambiguous. The germline V gene has CDR1 LNHDA and CDR2 SQIVND (reference sequence). The CDR3 has 13 residues. The V and J ends lost 4 bases and 2 bases respectively, with 8 bases between them. CDR3 protein: CASSRDRNTEAFF. The CDR3 DNA is TGTGCCAGTAGTAGGGATAGAAACACTGAAGCTTTCTTT.

This clone has only a few counts. This rearrangement joins TRBV19 to TRBJ1-4; tentatively, D is TRBD1 (6 bases). Deletions cut 7 bases from V and 6 bases from J, with 18 bases between. The germline gives CDR1 LNHDA, CDR2 SQIVND (reference sequence). This CDR3 contains 15 residues. Here the CDR3 reads CASTLDGTTDEKLFF. The CDR3 nucleotides are TGTGCCAGTACATTAGACGGGACAACGGATGAAAAACTGTTTTTT.

As for this clone: This CDR3 is also generated by other DNA sequences in the sample. The J gene is TRBJ2-7, the V gene TRBV9, with 8 bases that match TRBD1. The CDR3 is 17 residues long. Germline V gives CDR1 SGDLS, CDR2 YYNGEE. Trimming at V came to 3 bases and at J to 0 bases, leaving 11 bases not matched to a gene. CDR3: CASSARFGQGDSYEQYF. CDR3 coding DNA: TGTGCCAGCAGCGCCCGTTTCGGACAGGGCGACTCCTACGAGCAGTACTTC. The full variable domain, its missing parts supplied by reference TRBV9 and TRBJ2-7, is DSGVTQTPKHLITATGQRVTLRCSPRSGDLSVYWYQQSLDQGLQFLIQYYNGEERAKGNILERFSAQQFPDLHSELNLSSLELGDSALYFCASSARFGQGDSYEQYFGPGTRLTVT.

This chain uses TRBV6-5 with TRBJ1-1, with 7 positions matching TRBD1. Per germline, CDR1 MNHEY and CDR2 SVGAGI. Trimming at V came to 5 bases and at J to 0 bases, leaving 3 bases not matched to a gene. The CDR3 sequence is 14 residues long. CDR3 bases: TGTGCCAGCAGTCTACAGGGGCTGAACACTGAAGCTTTCTTT. It yields the protein CASSLQGLNTEAFF.

V and J are TRBV4-1 and TRBJ1-5; D is unresolved. The CDR3 length is 14 residues. The V and J ends lost 4 bases and 5 bases respectively, with 12 bases between them. CDR1 is MGHRA, CDR2 YSYEKL, per germline. The DNA of the CDR3 is TGCGCCAGCAGCCCGGGCTTATGGGATCAGCCCCAGCATTTT. Protein: CASSPGLWDQPQHF.

The CDR3 spells CAWSVGQPGYTF. The CDR3 DNA sequence: TGTGCCTGGAGTGTAGGTCAGCCCGGCTACACCTTC. The chain has TRBV30 and TRBJ1-2; D is uncertain. The CDR3 spans 12 residues. Trimming took 0 bases from V and 8 from J, leaving 10 bases between them. Looked up from germline, CDR1 is GTSNPN and CDR2 is SVGIG (reference sequence). Full variable domain (outside the CDR3, taken from reference TRBV30 and TRBJ1-2): SQTIHQWPATLVQPVGSPLSLECTVEGTSNPNLYWYRQAAGRGLQLLFYSVGIGQISSEVPQNLSASRPQDRQFILSSKKLLLSDSGFYLCAWSVGQPGYTFGSGTRLTVV.

This clone was counted between two and nine times. The chain is built from TRBV6-1 and TRBJ2-5; D remains unclear. The CDR3 is 15 amino acids. Germline lookup yields CDR1 MNHNS and CDR2 SASEGT. V was trimmed by 1 base and J by 6 bases, leaving 15 bases between them. The CDR3 coding sequence is TGTGCCAGCAGTGAAGGACTGGAACGTGTGAAGACCCAGTACTTC. Translation: CASSEGLERVKTQYF.

This clone showed up just once. The chain links TRBV25-1 to TRBJ2-3, with 7 bases identical to TRBD1. The germline CDR1 and CDR2 sequences are MGHDK and SYGVNS. The CDR3 runs 15 residues. J lost 1 base, V lost 2 bases, and 3 bases had no gene match. The DNA for the CDR3 is TGTGCCAGCAGTGAACTAGGACAGGGCACAGATACGCAGTATTTT. Its translation: CASSELGQGTDTQYF.

The chain recombines TRBV19 with TRBJ1-6; no reliable D call. Germline V gene sequence: CDR1 LNHDA, CDR2 SQIVND (reference sequence). The CDR3 runs 12 residues. V gave up 3 bases and J gave up 13 bases, with 10 bases separating them. The CDR3 bases are TGTGCCAGTAGTATCCCTCCCGCCCCCCTCCACTTT. This encodes CASSIPPAPLHF.

The rearrangement uses TRBV18 and TRBJ2-5, with a tentative D call TRBD2 (6 bases). Per germline, CDR1 KGHSH and CDR2 LQKENI. CDR3 length: 13 residues. The germline V and J ends were trimmed by 6 bases and 2 bases, with 10 bases remaining between them. This CDR3 is CASSRRGQETQYF. CDR3 DNA: TGTGCCAGCTCCCGGCGGGGACAAGAGACCCAGTACTTC.

The chain couples TRBV6-1 to TRBJ1-1; the D is unclear. CDR3 size: 13 residues. Looked up from germline, CDR1 is MNHNS and CDR2 is SASEGT. V was trimmed by 6 bases and J by 3 bases, leaving 11 bases between them. DNA for the CDR3: TGTGCCAGCAGCTACGGACCGTACACTGAAGCTTTCTTT. Its protein is CASSYGPYTEAFF.

This sequence joins TRBV6-1 and TRBJ1-5, with 9 bases matching TRBD1. With V trimmed by 4 bases and J by 4 bases, 2 bases remained unmatched. The CDR3 totals 14 residues. Germline V gene lookup returns CDR1 MNHNS and CDR2 SASEGT. CDR3 loop: CASSADRGNQPQHF. The DNA for the CDR3 is TGTGCCAGCAGTGCGGACAGGGGTAATCAGCCCCAGCATTTT.

The chain combines TRBV5-6 with TRBJ1-2; no clear D gene. The CDR3 consists of 12 residues. The V end was cut by 3 bases, the J end by 8 bases, with 11 bases between. The germline V gene has CDR1 SGHDT and CDR2 YYEEEE. The CDR3 DNA reads as TGTGCCAGCAGCTCTGGAATCGGGGGCTACACCTTC. It codes for CASSSGIGGYTF.

This chain connects TRBV28 to TRBJ1-4; tentatively, D is TRBD1 (5 bases). The germline V and J ends were trimmed by 3 bases and 8 bases, with 10 bases remaining between them. Germline CDR1 MDHEN, CDR2 SYDVKM. This CDR3 is 13 amino acids long. CDR3 loop: CASSFPGREKLFF. The CDR3 bases are TGTGCCAGCAGTTTTCCAGGGAGGGAAAAACTGTTTTTT.

The gene calls are TRBV2 and TRBJ2-1, with 11 bases fitting TRBD2. In germline, CDR1 is SNHLY, CDR2 FYNNEI. The CDR3 is 15 amino acids. J gave up 2 bases and V 4 bases, and 1 base lay outside the gene matches. The CDR3 nucleotides read TGTGCCAGCAGTGTTAGCGGGGGGGCCTACAATGAGCAGTTCTTC. The encoded protein is CASSVSGGAYNEQFF.

The chain's CDR3 is CSASATYGYTF. For the CDR3, the DNA is TGCAGTGCTAGCGCGACATATGGCTACACCTTC. The V gene is TRBV20-1, the J gene TRBJ1-2; D ambiguous. CDR3 length: 11 residues. Germline V gene data show CDR1 as DFQATT and CDR2 as SNEGSKA (reference sequence). V dropped 3 bases and J dropped 5 bases, with 7 bases sitting between them.

Regarding this clone: Its ends do not fully match the called genes, so a read error is possible. For the CDR3, the DNA is TGTGCCAGCAGTGACTCCCTGGACAGCCTGCGGGGGTACTTC. Translation: CASSDSLDSLRGYF. The chain uses TRBV6-6 and TRBJ2-7, with D possibly called TRBD1 or TRBD2 (6 bases each). The CDR3 is made up of 14 amino acids. Germline CDR1 reads MNHNY; CDR2 reads SVGAGI (reference sequence).